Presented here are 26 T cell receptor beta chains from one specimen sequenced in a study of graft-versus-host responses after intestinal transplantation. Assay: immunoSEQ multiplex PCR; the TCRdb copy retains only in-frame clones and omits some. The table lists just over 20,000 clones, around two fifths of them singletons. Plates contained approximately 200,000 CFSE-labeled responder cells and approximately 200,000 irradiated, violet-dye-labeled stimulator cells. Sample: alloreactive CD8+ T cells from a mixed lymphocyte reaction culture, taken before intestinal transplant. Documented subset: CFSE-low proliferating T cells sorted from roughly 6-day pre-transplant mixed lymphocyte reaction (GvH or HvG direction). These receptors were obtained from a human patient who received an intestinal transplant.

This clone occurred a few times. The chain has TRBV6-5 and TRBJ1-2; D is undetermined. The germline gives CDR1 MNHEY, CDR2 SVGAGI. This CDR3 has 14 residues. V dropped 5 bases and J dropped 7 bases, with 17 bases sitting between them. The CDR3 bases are TGTGCCAGCAGTCCCCCCGGTCCCCTATCTGGCTACACCTTC. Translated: CASSPPGPLSGYTF.

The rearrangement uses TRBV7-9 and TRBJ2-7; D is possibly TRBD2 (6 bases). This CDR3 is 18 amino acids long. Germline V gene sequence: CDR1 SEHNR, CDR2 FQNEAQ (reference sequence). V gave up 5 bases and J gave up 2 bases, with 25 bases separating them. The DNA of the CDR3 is TGTGCCAGCAGCGGGGCTGGGACTCTTCGAACCTTCCCCTACGAGCAGTACTTC. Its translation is CASSGAGTLRTFPYEQYF.

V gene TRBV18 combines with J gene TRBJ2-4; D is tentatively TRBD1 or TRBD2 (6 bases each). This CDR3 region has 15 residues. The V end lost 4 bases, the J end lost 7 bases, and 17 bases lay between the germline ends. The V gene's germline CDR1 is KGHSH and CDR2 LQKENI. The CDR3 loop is CASSQRLGTLNIQYF. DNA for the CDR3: TGTGCCAGCTCACAAAGACTAGGGACACTGAACATTCAGTACTTC.

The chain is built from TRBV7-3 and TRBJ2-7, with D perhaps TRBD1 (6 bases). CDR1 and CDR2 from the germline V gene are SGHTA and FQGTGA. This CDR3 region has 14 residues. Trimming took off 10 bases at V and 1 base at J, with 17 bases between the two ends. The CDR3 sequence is CATAITGSSYEQYF. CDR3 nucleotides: TGTGCCACCGCGATTACAGGGTCGTCCTACGAGCAGTACTTC. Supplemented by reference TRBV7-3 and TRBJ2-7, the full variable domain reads GAGVSQTPSNKVTEKGKYVELRCDPISGHTALYWYRQSLGQGPEFLIYFQGTGAADDSGLPNDRFFAVRPEGSVSTLKIQRTERGDSAVYLCATAITGSSYEQYFGPGTRLTVT.

The CDR3 bases are TGTGCCAGCAGCTCGAAAAAGTCGGGCTACACCTTC. Its translation is CASSSKKSGYTF. V usage is TRBV9 and J usage is TRBJ1-2; D not certain. The V and J ends lost 4 bases and 8 bases respectively, with 12 bases between them. Germline V lookup: CDR1 SGDLS, CDR2 YYNGEE. The CDR3 loop spans 12 amino acids.

Here the CDR3 DNA reads TGCGCCAGCAGATATTCTCTAGCGGGGGCGAGAAACACCGGGGAGCTGTTTTTT. Protein: CASRYSLAGARNTGELFF. The chain uses TRBV5-1 and TRBJ2-2; 10 bases align to TRBD2. Trimming cost V 5 bases and J 2 bases; bases outside gene matches: 12. Looked up from germline, CDR1 is SGHRS and CDR2 is YFSETQ. The CDR3 runs to 18 residues.

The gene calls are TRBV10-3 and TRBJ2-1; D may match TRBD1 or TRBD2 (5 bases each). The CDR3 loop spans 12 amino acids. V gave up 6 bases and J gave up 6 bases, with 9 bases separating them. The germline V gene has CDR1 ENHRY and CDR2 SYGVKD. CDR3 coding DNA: TGTGCCATCAGCGGGACCTTCAATGAGCAGTTCTTC. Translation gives CAISGTFNEQFF.

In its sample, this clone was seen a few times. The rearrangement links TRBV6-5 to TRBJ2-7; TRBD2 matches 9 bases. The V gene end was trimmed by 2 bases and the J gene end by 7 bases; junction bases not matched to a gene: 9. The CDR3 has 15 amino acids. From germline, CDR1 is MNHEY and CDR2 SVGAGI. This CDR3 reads CASSYGGLAVGEQYF. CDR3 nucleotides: TGTGCCAGCAGTTACGGGGGACTAGCAGTCGGGGAGCAGTACTTC.

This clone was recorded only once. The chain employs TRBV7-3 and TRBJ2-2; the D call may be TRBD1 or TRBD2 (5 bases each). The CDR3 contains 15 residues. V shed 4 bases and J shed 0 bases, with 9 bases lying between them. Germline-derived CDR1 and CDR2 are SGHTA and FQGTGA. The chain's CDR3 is CASSWDPANTGELFF. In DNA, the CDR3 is TGTGCCAGCAGCTGGGACCCTGCGAACACCGGGGAGCTGTTTTTT.

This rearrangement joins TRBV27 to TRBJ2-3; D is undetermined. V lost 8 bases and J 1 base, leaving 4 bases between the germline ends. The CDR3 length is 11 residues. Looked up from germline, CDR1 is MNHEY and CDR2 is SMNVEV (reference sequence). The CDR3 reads CASRRTDTQYF. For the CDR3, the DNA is TGTGCCAGCCGGCGCACAGATACGCAGTATTTT.

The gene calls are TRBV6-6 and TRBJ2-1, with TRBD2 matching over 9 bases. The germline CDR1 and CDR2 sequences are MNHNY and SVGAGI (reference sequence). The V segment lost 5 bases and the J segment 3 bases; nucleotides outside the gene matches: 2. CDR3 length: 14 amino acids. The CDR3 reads CASSQREDYNEQFF. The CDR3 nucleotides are TGTGCCAGCAGTCAGCGGGAGGACTACAATGAGCAGTTCTTC.

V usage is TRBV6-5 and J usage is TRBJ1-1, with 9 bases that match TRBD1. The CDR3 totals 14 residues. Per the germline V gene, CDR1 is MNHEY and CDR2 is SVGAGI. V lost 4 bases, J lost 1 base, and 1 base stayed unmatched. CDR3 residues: CASSLGQGNTEAFF. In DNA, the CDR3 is TGTGCCAGCAGTTTGGGACAGGGGAACACTGAAGCTTTCTTT.

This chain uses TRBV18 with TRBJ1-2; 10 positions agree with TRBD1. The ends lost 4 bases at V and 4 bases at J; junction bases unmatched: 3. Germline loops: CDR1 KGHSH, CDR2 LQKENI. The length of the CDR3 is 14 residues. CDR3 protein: CASSLGQGGYGYTF. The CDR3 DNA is TGTGCCAGCTCACTCGGACAGGGGGGCTATGGCTACACCTTC.

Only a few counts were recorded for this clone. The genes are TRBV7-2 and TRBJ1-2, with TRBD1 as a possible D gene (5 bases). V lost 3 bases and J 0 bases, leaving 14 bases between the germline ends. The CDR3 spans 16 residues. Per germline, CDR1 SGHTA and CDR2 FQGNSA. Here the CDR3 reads CASSFGARKANYGYTF. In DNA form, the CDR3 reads TGTGCCAGCAGCTTTGGGGCCAGGAAAGCTAACTATGGCTACACCTTC.

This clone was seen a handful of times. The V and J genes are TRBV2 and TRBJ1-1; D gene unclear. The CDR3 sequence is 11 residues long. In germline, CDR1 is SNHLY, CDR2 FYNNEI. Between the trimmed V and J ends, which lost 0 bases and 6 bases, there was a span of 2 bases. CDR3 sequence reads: CASSEASEAFF. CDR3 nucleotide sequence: TGTGCCAGCAGTGAAGCGTCTGAAGCTTTCTTT. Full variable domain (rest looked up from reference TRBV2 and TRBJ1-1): EPEVTQTPSHQVTQMGQEVILRCVPISNHLYFYWYRQILGQKVEFLVSFYNNEISEKSEIFDDQFSVERPDGSNFTLKIRSTKLEDSAMYFCASSEASEAFFGQGTRLTVV.

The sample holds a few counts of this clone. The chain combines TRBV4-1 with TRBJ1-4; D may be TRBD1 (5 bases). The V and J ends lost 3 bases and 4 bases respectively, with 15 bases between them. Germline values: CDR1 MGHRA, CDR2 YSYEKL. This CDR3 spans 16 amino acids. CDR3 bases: TGCGCCAGCAGCCAGGCCGGGGGACCGTATAATGAAAAACTGTTTTTT. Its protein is CASSQAGGPYNEKLFF.

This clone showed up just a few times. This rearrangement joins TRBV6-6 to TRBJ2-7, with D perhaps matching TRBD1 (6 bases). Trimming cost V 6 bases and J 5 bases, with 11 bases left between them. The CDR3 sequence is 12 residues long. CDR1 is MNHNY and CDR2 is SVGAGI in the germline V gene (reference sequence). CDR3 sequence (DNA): TGTGCCAGCAGGGGGGCCGCCCACGAGCAGTACTTC. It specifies CASRGAAHEQYF.

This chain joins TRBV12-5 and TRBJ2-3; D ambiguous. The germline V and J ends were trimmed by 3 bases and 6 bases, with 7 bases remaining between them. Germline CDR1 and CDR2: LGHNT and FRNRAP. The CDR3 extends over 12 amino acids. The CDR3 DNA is TGTGCTAGTGGTTTCGGGTCGGATACGCAGTATTTT. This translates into CASGFGSDTQYF.

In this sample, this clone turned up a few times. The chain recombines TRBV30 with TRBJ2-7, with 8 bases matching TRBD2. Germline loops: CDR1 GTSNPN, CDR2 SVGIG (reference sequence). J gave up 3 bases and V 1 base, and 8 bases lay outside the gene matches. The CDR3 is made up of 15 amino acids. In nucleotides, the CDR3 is TGTGCCTGGAGTGACGGGAGGGCCTATCGCTACGAGCAGTACTTC. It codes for CAWSDGRAYRYEQYF. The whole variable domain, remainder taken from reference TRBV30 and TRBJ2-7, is SQTIHQWPATLVQPVGSPLSLECTVEGTSNPNLYWYRQAAGRGLQLLFYSVGIGQISSEVPQNLSASRPQDRQFILSSKKLLLSDSGFYLCAWSDGRAYRYEQYFGPGTRLTVT.

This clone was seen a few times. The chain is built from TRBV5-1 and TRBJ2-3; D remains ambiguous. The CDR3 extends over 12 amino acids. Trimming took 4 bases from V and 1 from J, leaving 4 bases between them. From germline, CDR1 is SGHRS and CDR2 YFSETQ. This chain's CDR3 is CASSRGTDTQYF. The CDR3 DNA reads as TGCGCCAGCAGCCGGGGCACAGATACGCAGTATTTT.

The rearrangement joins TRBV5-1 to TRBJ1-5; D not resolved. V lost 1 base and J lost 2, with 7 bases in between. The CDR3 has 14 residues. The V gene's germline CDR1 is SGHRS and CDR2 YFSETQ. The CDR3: CASSLWAGNQPQHF. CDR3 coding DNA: TGCGCCAGCAGCTTGTGGGCAGGCAATCAGCCCCAGCATTTT.

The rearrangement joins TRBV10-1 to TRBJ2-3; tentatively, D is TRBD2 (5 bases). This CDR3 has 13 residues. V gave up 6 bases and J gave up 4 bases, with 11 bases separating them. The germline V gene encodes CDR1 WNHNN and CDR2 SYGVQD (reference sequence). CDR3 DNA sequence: TGCGCCAGCAGAGAGGGTCCCGCAGATACGCAGTATTTT. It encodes CASREGPADTQYF.

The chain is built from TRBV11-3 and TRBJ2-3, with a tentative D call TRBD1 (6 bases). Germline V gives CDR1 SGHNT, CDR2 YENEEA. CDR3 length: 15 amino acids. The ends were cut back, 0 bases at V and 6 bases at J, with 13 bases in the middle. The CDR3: CASSLEAGTGDTQYF. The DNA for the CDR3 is TGTGCCAGCAGCTTAGAGGCTGGAACAGGGGATACGCAGTATTTT.

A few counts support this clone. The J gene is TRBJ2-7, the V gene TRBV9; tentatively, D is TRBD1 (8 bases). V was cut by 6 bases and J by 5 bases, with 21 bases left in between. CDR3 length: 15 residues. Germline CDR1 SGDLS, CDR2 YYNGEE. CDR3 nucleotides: TGTGCCAGCACCTCGGGGGGACAGGAGACACACGAGCAGTACTTC. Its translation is CASTSGGQETHEQYF.

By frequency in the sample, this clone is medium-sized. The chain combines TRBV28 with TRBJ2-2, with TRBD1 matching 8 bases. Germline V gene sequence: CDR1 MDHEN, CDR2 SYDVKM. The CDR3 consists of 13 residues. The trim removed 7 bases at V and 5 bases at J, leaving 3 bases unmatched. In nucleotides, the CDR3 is TGTGCCAGCAATTGGGACAGGACCGGGGAGCTGTTTTTT. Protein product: CASNWDRTGELFF.

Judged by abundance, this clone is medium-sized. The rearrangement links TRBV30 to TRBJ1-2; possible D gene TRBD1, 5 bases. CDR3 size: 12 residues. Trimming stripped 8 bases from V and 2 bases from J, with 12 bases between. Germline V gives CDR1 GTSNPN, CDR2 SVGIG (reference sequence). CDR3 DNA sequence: TGTGCCGGGGGGTCAGGGAACTATGGCTACACCTTC. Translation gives CAGGSGNYGYTF.